Each of the 28 T cell receptor beta chains below was sequenced from the same sample in a study of STAT5B mutations in CD4+ large granular lymphocyte leukemia. Produced via immunoSEQ multiplex PCR; TCRdb's table is partial and in-frame only. The repertoire holds 20,000 to 25,000 clones, with 74% as singletons. Material for sequencing was CD4+ T cells from blood buffy coats. The receptors here all came from a human donor in good health.

The chain carries TRBV5-1 and TRBJ2-2, with D perhaps TRBD2 (6 bases). Per the germline V gene, CDR1 is SGHRS and CDR2 is YFSETQ. Trimming removed 2 bases from V and 4 bases from J, with 15 bases in between. This CDR3 is built from 16 residues. The CDR3 is CASSFRAGGFTGELFF. The DNA of the CDR3 is TGCGCCAGCAGCTTTCGGGCCGGAGGGTTCACCGGGGAGCTGTTTTTT.

V and J are TRBV6-1 and TRBJ2-5; TRBD2 aligns across 8 bases. The ends lost 9 bases at V and 5 bases at J; junction bases unmatched: 8. Germline-derived CDR1 and CDR2 are MNHNS and SASEGT. The CDR3 sequence is 13 residues long. CDR3 sequence: CARERELGETQYF. CDR3 DNA: TGTGCCAGAGAGCGGGAGTTGGGCGAGACCCAGTACTTC.

This clone was seen only once. The chain carries TRBV7-2 and TRBJ2-1, with TRBD1 matching over 7 bases. Germline V CDR1 and CDR2: SGHTA, FQGNSA. CDR3 length: 14 amino acids. V was pared by 5 bases and J by 8 bases, with 9 bases of the junction left unmatched. The CDR3 is CASSLETGNDEQFF. The CDR3 nucleotides are TGTGCCAGCAGCCTGGAGACAGGGAACGATGAGCAGTTCTTC.

This sequence joins TRBV5-1 and TRBJ2-5, with D unclear. Trimming shortened V by 0 bases and J by 1 base, and 4 bases separated the two germline ends. This CDR3 is built from 13 residues. CDR1 SGHRS and CDR2 YFSETQ come from the germline V gene. This CDR3 is CASSLVGQETQYF. CDR3 nucleotide sequence: TGCGCCAGCAGCTTGGTTGGCCAAGAGACCCAGTACTTC. Looking up the rest from reference TRBV5-1 and TRBJ2-5 gives the full variable domain: KAGVTQTPRYLIKTRGQQVTLSCSPISGHRSVSWYQQTPGQGLQFLFEYFSETQRNKGNFPGRFSGRQFSNSRSEMNVSTLELGDSALYLCASSLVGQETQYFGPGTRLLVL.

This chain joins TRBV5-1 and TRBJ2-2; D might be TRBD1 or TRBD2, each matching 5 bases. CDR3 length: 16 amino acids. The germline V and J ends were trimmed by 4 bases and 4 bases, with 17 bases remaining between them. Germline loops: CDR1 SGHRS, CDR2 YFSETQ. The CDR3 sequence is CASSMSRDGSTGELFF. In DNA form, the CDR3 reads TGCGCCAGCAGCATGTCCCGGGACGGCAGCACCGGGGAGCTGTTTTTT.

This chain connects TRBV10-3 to TRBJ1-5, with no clear D. The CDR3 covers 21 residues. Deletions cut 5 bases from V and 2 bases from J, with 31 bases between. Per germline, CDR1 ENHRY and CDR2 SYGVKD. CDR3 protein: CAISPPPGPESPVEGNQPQHF. The CDR3 nucleotides are TGTGCCATCAGTCCGCCCCCGGGCCCCGAGTCCCCGGTGGAGGGCAATCAGCCCCAGCATTTT.

This clone was observed a handful of times. V is TRBV5-1 and J is TRBJ1-5, with TRBD1 matching 8 bases. V was pared by 0 bases and J by 7 bases, with 3 bases of the junction left unmatched. This CDR3 comprises 14 residues. Germline V gives CDR1 SGHRS, CDR2 YFSETQ. For the CDR3, the DNA is TGCGCCAGCAGCTTGGGACAGGGGAGCCAGCCCCAGCATTTT. Translated: CASSLGQGSQPQHF. Supplemented by reference TRBV5-1 and TRBJ1-5, the full variable domain reads KAGVTQTPRYLIKTRGQQVTLSCSPISGHRSVSWYQQTPGQGLQFLFEYFSETQRNKGNFPGRFSGRQFSNSRSEMNVSTLELGDSALYLCASSLGQGSQPQHFGDGTRLSIL.

The gene calls are TRBV19 and TRBJ1-6; D gene unclear. The CDR3 is 15 amino acids. Germline V gene sequence: CDR1 LNHDA, CDR2 SQIVND (reference sequence). V was shortened by 3 bases and J by 7 bases, with 13 bases between the two germline ends. As DNA, the CDR3 is TGTGCCAGTAGTATCCAGGCTCTTTGGAATTCACCCCTCCACTTT. Translating it yields CASSIQALWNSPLHF.

The J gene is TRBJ2-2, the V gene TRBV5-1; tentatively, D is TRBD1 or TRBD2 (6 bases each). Germline V CDR1 and CDR2: SGHRS, YFSETQ. This CDR3 is built from 16 residues. The V end lost 4 bases, the J end lost 6 bases, and 19 bases lay between the germline ends. The CDR3 DNA reads TGCGCCAGCAGCGGCTCAGGGGCGGGAAACGCCGGGGAGCTGTTTTTT. Translated, it gives CASSGSGAGNAGELFF. Drawing the rest from reference TRBV5-1 and TRBJ2-2, the complete variable domain is KAGVTQTPRYLIKTRGQQVTLSCSPISGHRSVSWYQQTPGQGLQFLFEYFSETQRNKGNFPGRFSGRQFSNSRSEMNVSTLELGDSALYLCASSGSGAGNAGELFFGEGSRLTVL.

CDR3 loop: CASRVGLSIPTDTQYF. Written as DNA, the CDR3 is TGTGCCAGCAGGGTTGGGTTGAGTATCCCCACAGATACGCAGTATTTT. V usage is TRBV21-1 and J usage is TRBJ2-3. TRBV21-1 is deemed a pseudogene. CDR3 size: 16 residues.

The rearrangement links TRBV5-1 to TRBJ2-2; a weak D match, TRBD2 (6 bases). The CDR3 extends over 14 amino acids. Germline values: CDR1 SGHRS, CDR2 YFSETQ. V dropped 0 bases and J dropped 7 bases, with 10 bases sitting between them. The CDR3 here is CASSLDGSFGELFF. CDR3 DNA sequence: TGCGCCAGCAGCTTGGACGGGAGCTTCGGGGAGCTGTTTTTT.

The chain uses TRBV6-1 and TRBJ1-4; D remains ambiguous. The V and J ends lost 4 bases and 7 bases respectively, with 10 bases between them. The germline gives CDR1 MNHNS, CDR2 SASEGT. The CDR3 has 13 amino acids. CDR3 protein: CASSVSKGEKLFF. The CDR3 bases are TGTGCCAGCAGTGTATCCAAGGGTGAAAAACTGTTTTTT.

The CDR3 nucleotides are TGTGCCAGCTCACCCCAGGAGGGGGCTCGTAATGGCTACACCTTC. Its protein product is CASSPQEGARNGYTF. The rearrangement links TRBV18 to TRBJ1-2; 7 nucleotides agree with TRBD1. The V gene's germline CDR1 is KGHSH and CDR2 LQKENI. This CDR3 spans 15 amino acids. Trimming took 3 bases from V and 6 from J; bases not matched to a gene: 10. The whole variable domain, filled in from reference TRBV18 and TRBJ1-2, reads NAGVMQNPRHLVRRRGQEARLRCSPMKGHSHVYWYRQLPEEGLKFMVYLQKENIIDESGMPKERFSAEFPKEGPSILRIQQVVRGDSAAYFCASSPQEGARNGYTFGSGTRLTVV.

The J gene is TRBJ1-2, the V gene TRBV2, with TRBD1 identical over 7 bases. This CDR3 region has 13 residues. Trimming cost V 10 bases and J 4 bases; bases outside gene matches: 9. Germline CDR1 and CDR2: SNHLY and FYNNEI. CDR3: CATLGQAGYGYTF. The DNA for the CDR3 is TGTGCCACCCTCGGACAGGCGGGCTATGGCTACACCTTC.

This clone has only a few counts. CDR3 bases: TGTGCCAGCAGCTTAAGGGCCCTTGGGGGCGGTGAAAAACTGTTTTTT. Translating gives CASSLRALGGGEKLFF. The rearrangement joins TRBV7-2 to TRBJ1-4; the D gene is possibly TRBD1 (6 bases). CDR3 length equals 16 residues. Trimming pared 2 bases from V and 7 bases from J, leaving 17 bases between. Germline CDR1 SGHTA, CDR2 FQGNSA.

This clone has a single count. The CDR3 sequence: CASSLGQGVGELFF. The CDR3 nucleotides read TGCGCCAGCAGCTTGGGACAGGGAGTCGGGGAGCTGTTTTTT. J is TRBJ2-2 and V is TRBV5-1; 7 bases match TRBD1. Germline V gives CDR1 SGHRS, CDR2 YFSETQ. This CDR3 region has 14 residues. V shed 0 bases, J shed 7 bases, and the junction held 3 bases outside the gene matches.

Regarding this clone: Its ends do not fully match the called genes, so a read error is possible. The rearrangement joins TRBV11-2 to TRBJ1-4; TRBD1 agrees at 7 bases. CDR3 length equals 14 residues. CDR1 SGHAT and CDR2 FQNNGV come from the germline V gene. The CDR3 DNA is TGTGCCAGCAGCCTAGACAGGGTGGGTGAAAAACTGTTTTTT. Translation gives CASSLDRVGEKLFF.

CDR3 DNA: TGTGCCAGCTCACCACTGATAGCGGGGGTGGACAATGAGCAGTTCTTC. It codes for CASSPLIAGVDNEQFF. The genes are TRBV18 and TRBJ2-1, with 9 positions matching TRBD2. Germline-derived CDR1 and CDR2 are KGHSH and LQKENI. The length of the CDR3 is 16 residues. V lost 1 base, J lost 5 bases, and 6 bases stayed unmatched.

The genes are TRBV30 and TRBJ2-2; 10 nucleotides align to TRBD1. The CDR3 covers 15 residues. Germline V gene sequence: CDR1 GTSNPN, CDR2 SVGIG (reference sequence). The V gene end was trimmed by 3 bases and the J gene end by 4 bases; junction bases not matched to a gene: 5. CDR3 sequence: CAWRGRDRGTGELFF. The CDR3 nucleotides are TGTGCCTGGAGGGGCAGGGACAGGGGCACCGGGGAGCTGTTTTTT. The entire variable domain, with the rest obtained from reference TRBV30 and TRBJ2-2, is as follows: SQTIHQWPATLVQPVGSPLSLECTVEGTSNPNLYWYRQAAGRGLQLLFYSVGIGQISSEVPQNLSASRPQDRQFILSSKKLLLSDSGFYLCAWRGRDRGTGELFFGEGSRLTVL.

The rearrangement uses TRBV19 and TRBJ1-5, with 8 positions matching TRBD1. Germline CDR1 LNHDA, CDR2 SQIVND (reference sequence). The V and J ends lost 2 bases and 6 bases, in that order; junction bases with no gene match: 21. The CDR3 sequence is 20 residues long. The CDR3 DNA reads TGTGCCAGTAGTATATTTGTAGTAACGGGTGGCAGGGGGCGAAGTCAGCCCCAGCATTTT. Protein product: CASSIFVVTGGRGRSQPQHF.

This clone was counted only a few times. The chain joins TRBV28 to TRBJ1-1; 7 bases agree with TRBD1. The CDR3 runs to 13 residues. Losses at the gene ends were 10 bases for V and 1 base for J; bases not matched to a gene: 6. Germline lookup yields CDR1 MDHEN and CDR2 SYDVKM. The CDR3, as DNA: TGTGCCACCCTGGGACAGTGGAACACTGAAGCTTTCTTT. This sequence encodes CATLGQWNTEAFF.

The genes are TRBV28 and TRBJ2-4; D unresolved. The CDR3 extends over 16 amino acids. Germline CDR1 and CDR2: MDHEN and SYDVKM. V was clipped by 1 base and J by 0 bases, with 10 bases between them. The CDR3 loop is CASSLSTRLAKNIQYF. The CDR3 DNA reads TGTGCCAGCAGTTTATCTACGCGGCTAGCCAAAAACATTCAGTACTTC.

The chain has TRBV7-9 and TRBJ1-2; 7 nucleotides agree with TRBD1. The length of the CDR3 is 17 residues. Trimming cost V 0 bases and J 2 bases; bases outside gene matches: 9. Germline loops: CDR1 SEHNR, CDR2 FQNEAQ (reference sequence). CDR3 amino acids: CASSLAEGLTGNYGYTF. In DNA form, the CDR3 reads TGTGCCAGCAGCTTAGCCGAGGGGCTGACAGGGAACTATGGCTACACCTTC.

This clone is a singleton in its sample. The CDR3 loop reads CASKSPGQGSQPQHF. The CDR3 coding sequence is TGTGCCAGCAAATCCCCGGGACAGGGCTCTCAGCCCCAGCATTTT. The V gene is TRBV28, the J gene TRBJ1-5, with 9 bases lining up with TRBD1. This CDR3 comprises 15 residues. Germline lookup yields CDR1 MDHEN and CDR2 SYDVKM. V lost 7 bases, J lost 6 bases, and 10 bases stayed unmatched.

The chain has TRBV28 and TRBJ2-7, with D unresolved. The CDR3 contains 11 residues. The V end was cut by 4 bases, the J end by 7 bases, with 8 bases between. Germline assignment: CDR1 MDHEN and CDR2 SYDVKM. CDR3 residues: CASSYHLEQYF. Written as DNA, the CDR3 is TGTGCCAGCAGTTATCACTTAGAGCAGTACTTC. The whole variable domain, remainder taken from reference TRBV28 and TRBJ2-7, is DVKVTQSSRYLVKRTGEKVFLECVQDMDHENMFWYRQDPGLGLRLIYFSYDVKMKEKGDIPEGYSVSREKKERFSLILESASTNQTSMYLCASSYHLEQYFGPGTRLTVT.

The chain employs TRBV5-1 and TRBJ2-1, with D maybe TRBD1 (7 bases). Per germline, CDR1 SGHRS and CDR2 YFSETQ. The germline V and J ends were trimmed by 2 bases and 5 bases, with 14 bases remaining between them. The CDR3 is 15 residues long. The CDR3 here is CASSFYQGGNNEQFF. In DNA, the CDR3 is TGCGCCAGCAGCTTTTATCAGGGGGGTAACAATGAGCAGTTCTTC.

This clone was seen a few times. V usage is TRBV20-1 and J usage is TRBJ2-1; D possibly corresponds to TRBD1 (6 bases). The length of the CDR3 is 10 residues. Per germline, CDR1 DFQATT and CDR2 SNEGSKA (reference sequence). The V end lost 6 bases, the J end lost 10 bases, and 10 bases lay between the germline ends. The CDR3 DNA follows: TGCAGTGCCCCCGGGACAGAGCAGTTCTTC. It yields the protein CSAPGTEQFF.

The chain carries TRBV6-5 and TRBJ2-1; 10 nucleotides match TRBD1. Losses at the gene ends were 1 base for V and 7 bases for J; bases not matched to a gene: 4. Per the germline V gene, CDR1 is MNHEY and CDR2 is SVGAGI. This CDR3 contains 15 residues. The CDR3 here is CASSYLTGGRNEQFF. CDR3 nucleotides: TGTGCCAGCAGTTACTTGACAGGGGGCCGAAATGAGCAGTTCTTC.